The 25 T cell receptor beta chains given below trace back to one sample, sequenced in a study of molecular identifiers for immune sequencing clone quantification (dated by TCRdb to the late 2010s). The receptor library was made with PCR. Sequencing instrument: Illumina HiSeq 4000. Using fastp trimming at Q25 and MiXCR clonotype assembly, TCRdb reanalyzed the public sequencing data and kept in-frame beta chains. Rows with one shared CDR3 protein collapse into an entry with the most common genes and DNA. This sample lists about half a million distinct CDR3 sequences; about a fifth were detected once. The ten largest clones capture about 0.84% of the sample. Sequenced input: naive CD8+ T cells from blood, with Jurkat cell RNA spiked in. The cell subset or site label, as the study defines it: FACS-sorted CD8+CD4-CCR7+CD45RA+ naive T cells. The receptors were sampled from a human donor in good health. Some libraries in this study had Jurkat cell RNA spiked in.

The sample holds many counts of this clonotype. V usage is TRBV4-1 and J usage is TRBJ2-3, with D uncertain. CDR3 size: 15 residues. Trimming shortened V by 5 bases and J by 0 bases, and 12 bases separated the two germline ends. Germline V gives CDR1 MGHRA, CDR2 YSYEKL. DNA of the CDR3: TGCGCCAGCAGCAGAACAGACACTAGCACAGATACGCAGTATTTT. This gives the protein CASSRTDTSTDTQYF.

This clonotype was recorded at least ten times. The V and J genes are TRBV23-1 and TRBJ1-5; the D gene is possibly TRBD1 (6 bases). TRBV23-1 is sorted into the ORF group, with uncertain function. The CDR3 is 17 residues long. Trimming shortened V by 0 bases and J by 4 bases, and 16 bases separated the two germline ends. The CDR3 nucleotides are TGCGCCAGCAGTCAATCCGGCAGGGACATAGGGAATCAGCCCCAGCATTTT. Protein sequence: CASSQSGRDIGNQPQHF.

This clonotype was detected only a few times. The CDR3 DNA follows: TGTGCCAGCAGTGAGGCTAGCGGGAGTTCGACAGATACGCAGTATTTT. Protein product: CASSEASGSSTDTQYF. The V and J genes are TRBV2 and TRBJ2-3; TRBD2 matches 10 bases. CDR1 is SNHLY and CDR2 is FYNNEI in the germline V gene. J gave up 3 bases and V 3 bases, and 6 bases lay outside the gene matches. CDR3 size: 16 residues. Drawing the rest from reference TRBV2 and TRBJ2-3, the complete variable domain is EPEVTQTPSHQVTQMGQEVILRCVPISNHLYFYWYRQILGQKVEFLVSFYNNEISEKSEIFDDQFSVERPDGSNFTLKIRSTKLEDSAMYFCASSEASGSSTDTQYFGPGTRLTVL.

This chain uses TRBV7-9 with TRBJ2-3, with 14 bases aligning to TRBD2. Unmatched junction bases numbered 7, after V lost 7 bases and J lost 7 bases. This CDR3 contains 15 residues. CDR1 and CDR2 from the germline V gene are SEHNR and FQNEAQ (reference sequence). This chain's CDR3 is CASNDRTSGRNTQYF. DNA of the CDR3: TGTGCCAGCAACGATAGGACTAGCGGGAGGAATACGCAGTATTTT.

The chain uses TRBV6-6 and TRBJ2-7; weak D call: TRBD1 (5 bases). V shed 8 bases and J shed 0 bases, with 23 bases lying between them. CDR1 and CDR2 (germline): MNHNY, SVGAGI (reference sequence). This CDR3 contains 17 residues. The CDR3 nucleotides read TGTGCCAGCGGACCTTCACCAGGGCTCACAAGCTCCTACGAGCAGTACTTC. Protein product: CASGPSPGLTSSYEQYF.

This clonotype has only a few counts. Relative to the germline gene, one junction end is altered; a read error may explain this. The CDR3 DNA reads as TGTACCAGCAGTGTGGGCCCTGACTACGAGCAGTACTTC. Amino acids: CTSSVGPDYEQYF. This chain links TRBV25-1 with TRBJ2-7, with unresolved D. The CDR3 covers 13 residues. Per germline, CDR1 MGHDK and CDR2 SYGVNS.

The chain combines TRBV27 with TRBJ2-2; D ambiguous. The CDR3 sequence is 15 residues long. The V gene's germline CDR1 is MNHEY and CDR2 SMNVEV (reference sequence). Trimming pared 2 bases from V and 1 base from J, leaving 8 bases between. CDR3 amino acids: CASSLTAWNTGELFF. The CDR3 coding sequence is TGTGCCAGCAGTTTAACAGCCTGGAACACCGGGGAGCTGTTTTTT.

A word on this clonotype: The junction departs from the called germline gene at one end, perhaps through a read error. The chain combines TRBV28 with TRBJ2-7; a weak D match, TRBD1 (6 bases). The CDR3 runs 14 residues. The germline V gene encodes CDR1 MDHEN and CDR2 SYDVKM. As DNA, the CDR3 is TGTGCCAGCGGTTTAGGAGAACAGGGTTACGAGCAGTACTTC. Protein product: CASGLGEQGYEQYF.

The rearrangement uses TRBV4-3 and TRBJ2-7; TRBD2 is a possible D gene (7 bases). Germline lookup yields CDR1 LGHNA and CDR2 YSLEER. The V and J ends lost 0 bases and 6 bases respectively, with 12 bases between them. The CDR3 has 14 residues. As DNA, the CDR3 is TGCGCCAGCAGCCAAGATAAGGGGGGGGTCGAGCAGTACTTC. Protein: CASSQDKGGVEQYF.

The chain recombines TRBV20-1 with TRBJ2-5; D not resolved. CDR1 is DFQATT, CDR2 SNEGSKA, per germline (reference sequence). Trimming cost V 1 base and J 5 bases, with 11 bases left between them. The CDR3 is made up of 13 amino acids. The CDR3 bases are TGCAGTGCTAGAGGTGGTTCCCCTGAGACCCAGTACTTC. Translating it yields CSARGGSPETQYF.

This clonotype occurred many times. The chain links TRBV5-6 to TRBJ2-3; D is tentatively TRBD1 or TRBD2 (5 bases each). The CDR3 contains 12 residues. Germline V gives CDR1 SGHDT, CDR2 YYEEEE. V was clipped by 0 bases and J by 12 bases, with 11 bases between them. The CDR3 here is CASSLAFGAQYF. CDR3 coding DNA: TGTGCCAGCAGCTTGGCGTTCGGGGCACAGTATTTT.

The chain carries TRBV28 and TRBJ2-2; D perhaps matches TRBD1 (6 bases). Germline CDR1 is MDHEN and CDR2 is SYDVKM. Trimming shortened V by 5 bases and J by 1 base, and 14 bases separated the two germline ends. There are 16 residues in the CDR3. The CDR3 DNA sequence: TGTGCCAGCAGTACCCTATGGACAGAGAACACCGGGGAGCTGTTTTTT. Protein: CASSTLWTENTGELFF.

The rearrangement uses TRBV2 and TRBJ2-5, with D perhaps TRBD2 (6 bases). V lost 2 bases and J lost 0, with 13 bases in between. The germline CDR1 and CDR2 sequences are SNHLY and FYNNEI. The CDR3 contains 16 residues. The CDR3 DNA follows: TGTGCCAGCAGTGAATGGGGGGTCTCGGACCAAGAGACCCAGTACTTC. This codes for CASSEWGVSDQETQYF.

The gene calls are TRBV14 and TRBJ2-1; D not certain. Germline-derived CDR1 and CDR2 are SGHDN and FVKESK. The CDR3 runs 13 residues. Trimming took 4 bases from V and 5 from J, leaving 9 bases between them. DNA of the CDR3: TGTGCCAGCAGCCCGGGTAGAAACAATGAGCAGTTCTTC. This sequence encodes CASSPGRNNEQFF.

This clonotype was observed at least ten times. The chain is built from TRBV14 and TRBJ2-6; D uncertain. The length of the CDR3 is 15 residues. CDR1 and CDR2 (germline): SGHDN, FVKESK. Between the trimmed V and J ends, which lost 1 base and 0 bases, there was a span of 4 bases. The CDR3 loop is CASSQVFSGANVLTF. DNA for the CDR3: TGTGCCAGCAGCCAAGTGTTCTCTGGGGCCAACGTCCTGACTTTC.

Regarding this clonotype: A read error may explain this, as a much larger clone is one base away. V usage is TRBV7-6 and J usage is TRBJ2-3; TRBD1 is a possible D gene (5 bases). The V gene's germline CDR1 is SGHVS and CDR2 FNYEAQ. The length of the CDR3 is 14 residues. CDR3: CASSLEGQTDTQCF. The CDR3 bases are TGTGCCAGCAGCTTAGAAGGGCAGACAGATACGCAGTGTTTT. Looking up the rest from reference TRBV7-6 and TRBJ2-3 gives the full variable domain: GAGVSQSPRYKVTKRGQDVALRCDPISGHVSLYWYRQALGQGPEFLTYFNYEAQQDKSGLPNDRFSAERPEGSISTLTIQRTEQRDSAMYRCASSLEGQTDTQCFGPGTRLTVL.

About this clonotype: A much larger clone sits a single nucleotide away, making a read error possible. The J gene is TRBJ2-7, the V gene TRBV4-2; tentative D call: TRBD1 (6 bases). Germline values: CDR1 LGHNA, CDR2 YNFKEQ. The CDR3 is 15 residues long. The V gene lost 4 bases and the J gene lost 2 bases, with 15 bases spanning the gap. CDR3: CASSLQGHGPYEQYF. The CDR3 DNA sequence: TGTGCCAGCAGCCTCCAGGGGCACGGCCCCTACGAGCAGTACTTC.

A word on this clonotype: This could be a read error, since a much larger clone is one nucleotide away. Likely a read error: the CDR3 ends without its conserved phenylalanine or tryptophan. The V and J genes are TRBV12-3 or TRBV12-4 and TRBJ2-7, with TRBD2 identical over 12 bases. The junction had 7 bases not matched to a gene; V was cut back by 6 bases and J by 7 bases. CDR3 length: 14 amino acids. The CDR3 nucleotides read TGTGCCAGCAGGCTAGCGGGAGGGCCGGGAGAGCAGTACTAC. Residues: CASRLAGGPGEQYY.

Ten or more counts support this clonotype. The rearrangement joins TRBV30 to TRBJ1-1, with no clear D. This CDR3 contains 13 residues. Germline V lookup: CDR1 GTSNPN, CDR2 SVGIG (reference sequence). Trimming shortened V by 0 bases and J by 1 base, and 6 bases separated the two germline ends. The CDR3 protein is CAWSVEENTEAFF. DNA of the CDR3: TGTGCCTGGAGTGTTGAGGAGAACACTGAAGCTTTCTTT.

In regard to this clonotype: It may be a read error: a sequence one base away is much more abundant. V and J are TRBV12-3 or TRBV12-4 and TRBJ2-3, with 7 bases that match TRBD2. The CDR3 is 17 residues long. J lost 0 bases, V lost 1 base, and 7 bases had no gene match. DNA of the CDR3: TGTGCCAGCAGTTTAGAAGGGTTAGCGGGTAGCACAGATACGCAGTATTTT. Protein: CASSLEGLAGSTDTQYF.

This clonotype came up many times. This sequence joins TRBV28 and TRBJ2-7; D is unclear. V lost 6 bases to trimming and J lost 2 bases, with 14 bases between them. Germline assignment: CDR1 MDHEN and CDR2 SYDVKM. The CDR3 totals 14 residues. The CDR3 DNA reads TGTGCCAGCAGATTTAGGACGGGTGCCTACGAGCAGTACTTC. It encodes CASRFRTGAYEQYF. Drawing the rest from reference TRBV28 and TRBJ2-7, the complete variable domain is DVKVTQSSRYLVKRTGEKVFLECVQDMDHENMFWYRQDPGLGLRLIYFSYDVKMKEKGDIPEGYSVSREKKERFSLILESASTNQTSMYLCASRFRTGAYEQYFGPGTRLTVT.

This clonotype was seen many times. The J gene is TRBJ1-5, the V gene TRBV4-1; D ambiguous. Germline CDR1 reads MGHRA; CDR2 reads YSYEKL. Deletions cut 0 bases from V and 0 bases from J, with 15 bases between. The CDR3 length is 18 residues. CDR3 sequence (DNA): TGCGCCAGCAGCCAAGATCATCCAGGTGATTATAGCAATCAGCCCCAGCATTTT. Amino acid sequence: CASSQDHPGDYSNQPQHF.

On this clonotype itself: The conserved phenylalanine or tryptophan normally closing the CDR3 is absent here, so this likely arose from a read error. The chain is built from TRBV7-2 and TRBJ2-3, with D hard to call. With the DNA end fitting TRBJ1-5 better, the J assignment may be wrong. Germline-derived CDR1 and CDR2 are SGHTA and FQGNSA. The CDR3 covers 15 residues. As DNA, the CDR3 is TGTGCCAGCAGCTTTAGCGGGCTAAAGGGAGATACGCAGCATCTT. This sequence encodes CASSFSGLKGDTQHL.

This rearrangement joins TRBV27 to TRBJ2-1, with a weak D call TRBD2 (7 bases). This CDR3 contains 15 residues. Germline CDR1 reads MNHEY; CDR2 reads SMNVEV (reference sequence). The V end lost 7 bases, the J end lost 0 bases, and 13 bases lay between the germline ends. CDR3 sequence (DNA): TGTGCCAGCACAATAGGGGGGGGCTCCTACAATGAGCAGTTCTTC. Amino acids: CASTIGGGSYNEQFF.

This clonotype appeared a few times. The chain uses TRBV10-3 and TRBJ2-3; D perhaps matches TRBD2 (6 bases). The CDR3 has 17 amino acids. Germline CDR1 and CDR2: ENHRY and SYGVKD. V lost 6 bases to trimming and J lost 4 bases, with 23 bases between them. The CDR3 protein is CAIRGTTTSKKADTQYF. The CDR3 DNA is TGTGCCATCAGGGGGACCACGACTAGTAAGAAGGCAGATACGCAGTATTTT.